This TCR beta chain was identified during a study of technical replicates of blood from a few donors. Produced via immunoSEQ multiplex PCR; TCRdb's table is partial and in-frame only. The table lists tens of thousands of clones, around 97% of them singletons, with approximately 0.2% in the top ten. Trimming took off 3 bases at V and 6 bases at J, with 9 bases between the two ends. The CDR3 is 11 residues long. Germline values: CDR1 GTSNPN, CDR2 SVGIG (reference sequence). Source material: T cells isolated from PBMCs. V gene TRBV30 combines with J gene TRBJ2-7; unclear D gene. This TCR was recovered from a human donor in good health. CDR3 residues: CAWRTSGEQYF. In DNA, the CDR3 is TGTGCCTGGAGGACTTCCGGCGAGCAGTACTTC. The variable domain in full, with the rest retrieved from reference TRBV30 and TRBJ2-7, is SQTIHQWPATLVQPVGSPLSLECTVEGTSNPNLYWYRQAAGRGLQLLFYSVGIGQISSEVPQNLSASRPQDRQFILSSKKLLLSDSGFYLCAWRTSGEQYFGPGTRLTVT.